These 8 T cell receptor beta chains came from one sample sequenced in a study of T-cell memory formation after mild COVID-19 listed by TCRdb under 2021. The receptor library was made with 5' RACE. Instrument on record: Illumina NovaSeq 6000. TCRdb reprocessed the public reads (quality trimming at Q25 with fastp, clone calling with MiXCR) and kept in-frame beta chains. CDR3 protein sequences are deduplicated, and each keeps its most common genes and DNA. The sample has about 290,000 distinct CDR3 sequences on record, 15% to 20% of them singletons. The ten top clones hold 22% of the sample. The sample consisted of PBMCs or a T cell subset sorted from them (not recorded which). The source is a young man who had mild COVID-19 (a few samples of this study predate the infection). The sample titles of this study are shuffled in the database, so cell type and time point are left out; the donor was told from shared clones.

The sample holds a few counts of this clonotype. This chain links TRBV5-5 with TRBJ2-2, with TRBD2 as a possible D gene (7 bases). This CDR3 spans 16 amino acids. Trimming left V 4 bases short and J 7 bases short, with 20 bases between. Per the germline V gene, CDR1 is SGHKS and CDR2 is YYEKEE (reference sequence). The CDR3 sequence: CASSREEQGSIGELFF. The DNA of the CDR3 is TGTGCCAGCAGCCGGGAGGAGCAGGGGAGTATCGGGGAGCTGTTTTTT.

The sample holds many counts of this clonotype. The gene calls are TRBV5-1 and TRBJ2-3; no clear D. Per germline, CDR1 SGHRS and CDR2 YFSETQ. The V end was cut by 0 bases, the J end by 3 bases, with 11 bases between. CDR3 size: 15 residues. The CDR3 protein is CASSLGLRATDTQYF. CDR3 nucleotide sequence: TGCGCCAGCAGCTTGGGCTTACGCGCGACAGATACGCAGTATTTT.

This clonotype was recorded a few times. This chain connects TRBV4-3 to TRBJ1-1; D remains ambiguous. V was clipped by 3 bases and J by 0 bases, with 14 bases between them. Germline CDR1 and CDR2: LGHNA and YSLEER. This CDR3 is 16 amino acids long. Here the CDR3 DNA reads TGCGCCAGCAGCCAGGACGCGAGGCCAATGAACACTGAAGCTTTCTTT. Translated, it gives CASSQDARPMNTEAFF.

The gene calls are TRBV4-1 and TRBJ2-7; 15 nucleotides agree with TRBD2. The CDR3 spans 15 residues. The V gene end was trimmed by 4 bases and the J gene end by 3 bases; junction bases not matched to a gene: 1. Looked up from germline, CDR1 is MGHRA and CDR2 is YSYEKL. The CDR3 is CASSRTSGGVYEQYF. For the CDR3, the DNA is TGCGCCAGCAGCCGGACTAGCGGGGGGGTCTACGAGCAGTACTTC.

In this sample, this clonotype turned up a few times. The genes are TRBV15 and TRBJ1-6; D not certain. This CDR3 is 15 amino acids long. Trimming left V 0 bases short and J 7 bases short, with 10 bases between. Germline CDR1 LNHNV, CDR2 YYDKDF (reference sequence). CDR3 bases: TGTGCCACCAGCAGAGAAGGCCAGTTAAATTCACCCCTCCACTTT. Translating it yields CATSREGQLNSPLHF. The full variable domain, in which reference TRBV15 and TRBJ1-6 provide the parts outside the CDR3, is DAMVIQNPRYQVTQFGKPVTLSCSQTLNHNVMYWYQQKSSQAPKLLFHYYDKDFNNEADTPDNFQSRRPNTSFCFLDIRSPGLGDTAMYLCATSREGQLNSPLHFGNGTRLTVT.

This chain connects TRBV4-1 to TRBJ2-6, with D tentatively TRBD1 (6 bases). Germline V gives CDR1 MGHRA, CDR2 YSYEKL. V was pared by 4 bases and J by 4 bases, with 8 bases between. CDR3 length: 14 amino acids. The CDR3 DNA follows: TGCGCCAGCAGCCCCGGGACAGGGGCCAACGTCCTGACTTTC. Amino acids: CASSPGTGANVLTF.

This clonotype was picked up a small number of times. The V gene is TRBV6-5, the J gene TRBJ2-3, with D perhaps matching TRBD2 (6 bases). V was cut by 2 bases and J by 4 bases, with 16 bases left in between. Germline CDR1 is MNHEY and CDR2 is SVGAGI. This CDR3 has 16 residues. Here the CDR3 DNA reads TGTGCCAGCAGTTACGCGCGGGGACGAAGTCCAGATACGCAGTATTTT. Protein product: CASSYARGRSPDTQYF.

There are a few counts of this clonotype. The CDR3 region has the DNA TGCAGTGCTAAAGACAGGGGGTCCTACAATGAGCAGTTCTTC. As protein: CSAKDRGSYNEQFF. The rearrangement uses TRBV20-1 and TRBJ2-1; 9 bases match TRBD1. The V and J ends lost 4 bases and 1 base, in that order; junction bases with no gene match: 2. There are 14 residues in the CDR3. Germline V gives CDR1 DFQATT, CDR2 SNEGSKA (reference sequence).